This T cell receptor beta chain was profiled in a study of blood T cell repertoires in COVID-19. The J segment lost 3 bases and the V segment lost 4 bases, leaving 4 bases of the junction unmatched. Germline-derived CDR1 and CDR2 are SGHVS and FNYEAQ. This CDR3 is built from 15 residues. Here immunoSEQ multiplex PCR was the method, and the copy in TCRdb shows in-frame clones only, minus some. This repertoire shows approximately 83,000 clones, about 82% found once; its top ten account for 3% to 4%. This receptor was identified in a man aged 45 to 65 with acute or convalescent COVID-19. Sequenced input: peripheral blood. This chain uses TRBV7-6 with TRBJ1-5, with 9 bases aligning to TRBD1. CDR3 nucleotides: TGTGCCAGCAGCTCAGGGACAGGGATCAATCAGCCCCAGCATTTT. Its translation is CASSSGTGINQPQHF.